Below, one T cell receptor beta chain is given with its context. All donors came from Russia, were Caucasian and healthy, and spanned ages about 6 to 100. Then a second PCR, running roughly 6 to 12 cycles, was carried out with a sample-barcoded 5' primer and a J-beta primer mix. TCRdb re-called the 5' RACE reads with MiXCR, one entry per CDR3 protein. Of fewer than 800,000 distinct CDR3 sequences in the sample, roughly 25% were seen once. The germline V gene encodes CDR1 SGHTA and CDR2 FQGNSA. V lost 1 base and J 4 bases, leaving 20 bases between the germline ends. CDR3 length: 17 amino acids. The sample originates from a study of blood T cells in healthy people across ages. Study at large: Capture via template switching afforded approximately one barcoded beta molecule per two T cells.

A further study also used this sample, focusing on T cells of mothers and their children. That paper states: Second-PCR amplification with M1S added sample barcodes and 2-4 random nucleotides.

The clonotype comes from a boy between 10 and 17 years old in good health. J is TRBJ2-7 and V is TRBV7-2; TRBD1 might be the D (7 bases). Material: blood. CDR3 nucleotide sequence: TGTGCCAGCAGCTTAGTGGGGTCGGTCAGGGGGGAGTACGAGCAGTACTTC. The encoded protein is CASSLVGSVRGEYEQYF. Variable domain in full (rest from reference TRBV7-2 and TRBJ2-7): GAGVSQSPSNKVTEKGKDVELRCDPISGHTALYWYRQSLGQGLEFLIYFQGNSAPDKSGLPSDRFSAERTGGSVSTLTIQRTQQEDSAVYLCASSLVGSVRGEYEQYFGPGTRLTVT.